This passage covers 27 T cell receptor beta chains from one sample sequenced in a study of cytomegalovirus exposure and HLA in healthy donors. TCRdb keeps only in-frame clones here, not all; method: immunoSEQ multiplex PCR. This sample yields 65,000 to 95,000 clones, of which 90% to 95% are seen a single time; approximately 3.8% belongs to the top ten. Sequenced: PBMCs. The receptor source for this set is a woman aged 30 to 39 in good health and CMV-seronegative.

The CDR3, as DNA: TGCAGCGTTGTCCCCGGGGGTACTGAAAAACTGTTTTTT. This encodes CSVVPGGTEKLFF. This chain links TRBV29-1 with TRBJ1-4; D may be TRBD1 (5 bases). Germline V CDR1 and CDR2: SQVTM, ANQGSEA. V shed 4 bases and J shed 7 bases, with 13 bases lying between them. The CDR3 has 13 residues.

This clone has a single count. The rearrangement links TRBV28 to TRBJ2-7; no clear D. Germline V lookup: CDR1 MDHEN, CDR2 SYDVKM. The V end lost 2 bases, the J end lost 4 bases, and 6 bases lay between the germline ends. This CDR3 comprises 12 residues. The chain's CDR3 is CASSLADYEQYF. DNA for the CDR3: TGTGCCAGCAGTTTAGCGGATTACGAGCAGTACTTC.

The rearrangement uses TRBV5-4 and TRBJ2-1, with TRBD1 as a possible D gene (5 bases). V was cut by 4 bases and J by 0 bases, with 11 bases left in between. Germline V gene lookup returns CDR1 SGHNT and CDR2 YYREEE (reference sequence). The CDR3 is 15 amino acids. The CDR3 nucleotides are TGTGCCAGCAGCCCCGACAGTGGCTCCTACAATGAGCAGTTCTTC. Protein: CASSPDSGSYNEQFF.

The chain couples TRBV28 to TRBJ2-2; 7 nucleotides line up with TRBD2. The length of the CDR3 is 14 residues. Germline CDR1 and CDR2: MDHEN and SYDVKM. Trimming cost V 6 bases and J 1 base; bases outside gene matches: 2. DNA of the CDR3: TGTGCCAGCAGGGGCGGGGGGAACACCGGGGAGCTGTTTTTT. Encoded protein: CASRGGGNTGELFF. The entire variable domain, with the rest obtained from reference TRBV28 and TRBJ2-2, is as follows: DVKVTQSSRYLVKRTGEKVFLECVQDMDHENMFWYRQDPGLGLRLIYFSYDVKMKEKGDIPEGYSVSREKKERFSLILESASTNQTSMYLCASRGGGNTGELFFGEGSRLTVL.

Worth noting for this clone: This is likely a read error, given that the CDR3 carries no conserved phenylalanine or tryptophan at its end. This chain joins TRBV5-1 and TRBJ1-2; no clear D. The CDR3 has 14 amino acids. The germline V gene encodes CDR1 SGHRS and CDR2 YFSETQ. V lost 3 bases, J lost 4 bases, and 13 bases lay in between. As DNA, the CDR3 is TGCGCCAGCAGCTCTGGACTAGCACCCTATGGCTACACCCTC. Translating gives CASSSGLAPYGYTL.

The chain couples TRBV5-1 to TRBJ2-1; 7 bases align to TRBD1. The V gene's germline CDR1 is SGHRS and CDR2 YFSETQ. After removal of 0 bases from V and 2 bases from J, the junction contained 2 bases not matched to a gene. This CDR3 region has 15 residues. The CDR3 DNA reads TGCGCCAGCAGCTTGGGACAGGGACCCTACAATGAGCAGTTCTTC. Protein product: CASSLGQGPYNEQFF.

This clone was found once. The rearrangement links TRBV7-2 to TRBJ2-7, with 9 bases fitting TRBD2. Germline V gene lookup returns CDR1 SGHTA and CDR2 FQGNSA. The J segment lost 3 bases and the V segment lost 1 base, leaving 7 bases of the junction unmatched. This CDR3 contains 16 residues. Here the CDR3 reads CASSLEPAGGYYEQYF. CDR3 in DNA: TGTGCCAGCAGCTTAGAACCAGCGGGAGGTTACTACGAGCAGTACTTC.

This rearrangement joins TRBV10-1 to TRBJ2-7, with 8 bases matching TRBD1. CDR3 length: 13 residues. Germline V lookup: CDR1 WNHNN, CDR2 SYGVQD (reference sequence). CDR3 nucleotide sequence: TGCGTGGAACTGAAGACAGGGGTCCACGAGCAGTACTTC. It yields the protein CVELKTGVHEQYF.

The chain couples TRBV27 to TRBJ1-2; TRBD1 aligns across 9 bases. The trim removed 5 bases at V and 7 bases at J, leaving 11 bases unmatched. The CDR3 is 15 amino acids. CDR1 is MNHEY, CDR2 SMNVEV, per germline (reference sequence). CDR3 nucleotides: TGTGCCAGCAGTACCCAGTCCACAGGGGGCGGTGGCTACACCTTC. Protein sequence: CASSTQSTGGGGYTF.

The chain recombines TRBV2 with TRBJ1-2; TRBD1 matches at 8 bases. Per germline, CDR1 SNHLY and CDR2 FYNNEI. Trimming cost V 6 bases and J 8 bases; bases outside gene matches: 8. This CDR3 is built from 13 residues. The CDR3 nucleotides are TGTGCCAGCAGCGGGCAGGGGGCAAGAGGCTACACCTTC. It encodes CASSGQGARGYTF. Drawing the rest from reference TRBV2 and TRBJ1-2, the complete variable domain is EPEVTQTPSHQVTQMGQEVILRCVPISNHLYFYWYRQILGQKVEFLVSFYNNEISEKSEIFDDQFSVERPDGSNFTLKIRSTKLEDSAMYFCASSGQGARGYTFGSGTRLTVV.

The V and J genes are TRBV9 and TRBJ2-5, with D possibly matching TRBD2 (6 bases). With 0 bases removed from V and 5 bases from J, the gap between germline ends came to 11 bases. The germline CDR1 and CDR2 sequences are SGDLS and YYNGEE. The CDR3 totals 14 residues. CDR3 in amino acids: CASSVAGRSETQYF. In DNA, the CDR3 is TGTGCCAGCAGCGTAGCAGGGAGGAGTGAGACCCAGTACTTC.

J is TRBJ1-2 and V is TRBV5-1; 7 nucleotides align to TRBD1. The CDR3 is 13 amino acids. Germline-derived CDR1 and CDR2 are SGHRS and YFSETQ. After removal of 3 bases from V and 10 bases from J, the junction contained 9 bases not matched to a gene. CDR3 DNA sequence: TGCGCCAGCAGCTGGGACCGACAGGGTGACTACACCTTC. It is translated as CASSWDRQGDYTF. The variable domain in full, with the rest retrieved from reference TRBV5-1 and TRBJ1-2, is KAGVTQTPRYLIKTRGQQVTLSCSPISGHRSVSWYQQTPGQGLQFLFEYFSETQRNKGNFPGRFSGRQFSNSRSEMNVSTLELGDSALYLCASSWDRQGDYTFGSGTRLTVV.

J is TRBJ2-7 and V is TRBV28, with 8 bases fitting TRBD2. V dropped 3 bases and J dropped 1; count of bases not matched to a gene: 5. This CDR3 contains 15 residues. CDR1 is MDHEN, CDR2 SYDVKM, per germline. In DNA form, the CDR3 reads TGTGCCAGCAGTTTGGCCGGGGGGGTGTCCTACGAGCAGTACTTC. Amino acid sequence: CASSLAGGVSYEQYF.

J is TRBJ1-5 and V is TRBV28; D is perhaps TRBD1 (5 bases). From germline, CDR1 is MDHEN and CDR2 SYDVKM. The CDR3 is 17 amino acids. Trimming took off 2 bases at V and 0 bases at J, with 14 bases between the two ends. The CDR3 protein is CASSLGGGDASNQPQHF. In DNA, the CDR3 is TGTGCCAGCAGTTTAGGGGGGGGTGATGCTAGCAATCAGCCCCAGCATTTT.

J is TRBJ1-2 and V is TRBV28; TRBD1 aligns across 8 bases. The CDR3 covers 17 residues. V lost 0 bases, J lost 7 bases, and 13 bases stayed unmatched. CDR1 MDHEN and CDR2 SYDVKM come from the germline V gene. The CDR3 loop reads CASSLWGRRQGLSGYTF. CDR3 bases: TGTGCCAGCAGTTTATGGGGCCGGAGACAGGGGTTAAGTGGCTACACCTTC.

The CDR3 is CASSLTGGRETQYF. Written as DNA, the CDR3 is TGTGCCAGCAGCCTTACAGGGGGCAGGGAGACCCAGTACTTC. V usage is TRBV6-5 and J usage is TRBJ2-5; 9 nucleotides match TRBD1. With V trimmed by 6 bases and J by 5 bases, 7 bases remained unmatched. Germline assignment: CDR1 MNHEY and CDR2 SVGAGI. The CDR3 sequence is 14 residues long.

This clone has a single count. V gene TRBV5-6 combines with J gene TRBJ2-1; 11 bases agree with TRBD1. This CDR3 has 14 amino acids. V shed 4 bases and J 6 bases; nucleotides not matched to a gene: 3. Germline V CDR1 and CDR2: SGHDT, YYEEEE. The chain's CDR3 is CASSRTGGPNEQFF. In DNA, the CDR3 is TGTGCCAGCAGCAGGACAGGGGGCCCCAATGAGCAGTTCTTC.

This chain connects TRBV18 to TRBJ1-5, with TRBD1 matching over 8 bases. V shed 4 bases, J shed 5 bases, and the junction held 4 bases outside the gene matches. This CDR3 comprises 14 residues. Germline V CDR1 and CDR2: KGHSH, LQKENI. As DNA, the CDR3 is TGTGCCAGCTCACTGGGACAGGCGGATCAGCCCCAGCATTTT. Protein sequence: CASSLGQADQPQHF.

The CDR3 region is CASSLMNDFNTGELFF. CDR3 bases: TGTGCCAGCAGTTTAATGAATGACTTTAACACCGGGGAGCTGTTTTTT. The chain carries TRBV27 and TRBJ2-2; no firm D call. Trimming left V 2 bases short and J 2 bases short, with 12 bases between. The germline V gene encodes CDR1 MNHEY and CDR2 SMNVEV (reference sequence). There are 16 residues in the CDR3.

Written as DNA, the CDR3 is TGTGCCAGCAGCTCCGAGACGGGGGTGGAATACGAGCAGTACTTC. Amino acids: CASSSETGVEYEQYF. The chain is built from TRBV5-4 and TRBJ2-7, with a tentative D call TRBD2 (6 bases). In germline, CDR1 is SGHNT, CDR2 YYREEE (reference sequence). V was pared by 3 bases and J by 4 bases, with 17 bases between. This CDR3 has 15 residues.

V is TRBV30 and J is TRBJ1-2; D not resolved. This CDR3 region has 12 residues. Trimming left V 4 bases short and J 4 bases short, with 10 bases between. Per the germline V gene, CDR1 is GTSNPN and CDR2 is SVGIG (reference sequence). CDR3 bases: TGTGCCTGGAAGTGGCGGCCCTATGGCTACACCTTC. Translated, it gives CAWKWRPYGYTF.

The chain recombines TRBV11-3 with TRBJ2-2; TRBD1 matches at 9 bases. The CDR3 contains 15 residues. Germline V CDR1 and CDR2: SGHNT, YENEEA. V was clipped by 5 bases and J by 1 base; unmatched bases: 2. The CDR3 DNA reads TGTGCCAGCAGCCGGACAGGGGAGAACACCGGGGAGCTGTTTTTT. It codes for CASSRTGENTGELFF. The full variable domain, its missing parts supplied by reference TRBV11-3 and TRBJ2-2, is EAGVVQSPRYKIIEKKQPVAFWCNPISGHNTLYWYLQNLGQGPELLIRYENEEAVDDSQLPKDRFSAERLKGVDSTLKIQPAELGDSAVYLCASSRTGENTGELFFGEGSRLTVL.

V and J are TRBV5-1 and TRBJ1-1; 7 bases are shared with TRBD1. The CDR3 extends over 16 amino acids. CDR1 and CDR2 (germline): SGHRS, YFSETQ. V trimming: 5 bases; J trimming: 0 bases; junction bases outside the gene matches: 10. CDR3 DNA: TGCGCCAGCAGATTGCGAGGGGGCTCGGTGAACACTGAAGCTTTCTTT. This codes for CASRLRGGSVNTEAFF. Full variable domain (remainder filled in from reference TRBV5-1 and TRBJ1-1): KAGVTQTPRYLIKTRGQQVTLSCSPISGHRSVSWYQQTPGQGLQFLFEYFSETQRNKGNFPGRFSGRQFSNSRSEMNVSTLELGDSALYLCASRLRGGSVNTEAFFGQGTRLTVV.

This clone was found once. This chain connects TRBV6-6 to TRBJ2-7, with 11 bases identical to TRBD2. J gave up 1 base and V 8 bases, and 10 bases lay outside the gene matches. The CDR3 has 16 amino acids. Germline V gene data show CDR1 as MNHNY and CDR2 as SVGAGI (reference sequence). The CDR3 loop is CASGLAGGSISYEQYF. CDR3 DNA sequence: TGTGCCAGCGGACTAGCGGGCGGTTCCATTTCCTACGAGCAGTACTTC.

This chain joins TRBV28 and TRBJ2-7; 9 positions match TRBD2. With V trimmed by 1 base and J by 6 bases, 7 bases remained unmatched. Germline CDR1 reads MDHEN; CDR2 reads SYDVKM. This CDR3 region has 15 residues. The DNA of the CDR3 is TGTGCCAGCAGTTTATCTGGCGGGGGGGCCGGCGAGCAGTACTTC. Amino acid sequence: CASSLSGGGAGEQYF.

The chain joins TRBV10-2 to TRBJ1-1, with D perhaps TRBD1 (5 bases). Trimming shortened V by 8 bases and J by 5 bases, and 21 bases separated the two germline ends. CDR3 size: 15 residues. The germline V gene has CDR1 WSHSY and CDR2 SAAADI. The CDR3, as DNA: TGCGCCAGCCTAAGGGGCCCCGGAATTAAGACTGAAGCTTTCTTT. Amino acid sequence: CASLRGPGIKTEAFF.

V gene TRBV25-1 combines with J gene TRBJ2-1; TRBD2 aligns across 7 bases. The ends lost 7 bases at V and 6 bases at J; junction bases unmatched: 6. Germline V gives CDR1 MGHDK, CDR2 SYGVNS. The CDR3 runs to 13 residues. CDR3 in amino acids: CASNGGGPNEQFF. CDR3 DNA sequence: TGTGCCAGCAACGGGGGAGGGCCCAATGAGCAGTTCTTC.